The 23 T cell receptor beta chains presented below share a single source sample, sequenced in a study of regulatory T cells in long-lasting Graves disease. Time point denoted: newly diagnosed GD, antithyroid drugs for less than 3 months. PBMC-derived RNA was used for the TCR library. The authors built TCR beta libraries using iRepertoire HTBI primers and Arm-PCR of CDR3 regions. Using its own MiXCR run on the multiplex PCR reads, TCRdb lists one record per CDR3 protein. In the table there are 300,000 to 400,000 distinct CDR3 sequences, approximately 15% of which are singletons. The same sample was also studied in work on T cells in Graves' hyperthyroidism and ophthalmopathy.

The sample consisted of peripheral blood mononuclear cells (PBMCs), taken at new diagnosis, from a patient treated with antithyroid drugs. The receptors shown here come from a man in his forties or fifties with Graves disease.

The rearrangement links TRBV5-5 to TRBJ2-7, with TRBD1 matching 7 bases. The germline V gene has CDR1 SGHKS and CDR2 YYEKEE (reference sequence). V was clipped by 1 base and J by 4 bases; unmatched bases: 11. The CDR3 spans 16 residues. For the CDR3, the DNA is TGTGCCAGCAGCTTGTCCCAGGGGGTAATCACATACGAGCAGTACTTC. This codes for CASSLSQGVITYEQYF.

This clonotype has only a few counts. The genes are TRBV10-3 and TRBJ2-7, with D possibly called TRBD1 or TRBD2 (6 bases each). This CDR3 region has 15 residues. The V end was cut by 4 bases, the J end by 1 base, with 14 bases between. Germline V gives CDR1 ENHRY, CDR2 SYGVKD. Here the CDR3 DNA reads TGTGCCATCAGTGTTTCGGGGGCGCGATCCTACGAGCAGTACTTC. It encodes CAISVSGARSYEQYF.

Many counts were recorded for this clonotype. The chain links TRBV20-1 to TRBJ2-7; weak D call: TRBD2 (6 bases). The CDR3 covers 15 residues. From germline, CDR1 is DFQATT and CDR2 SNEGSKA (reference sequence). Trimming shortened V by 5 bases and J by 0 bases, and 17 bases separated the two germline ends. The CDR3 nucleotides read TGCAGTGCTGCATCCGGGGGTCTCTCCTCCTACGAGCAGTACTTC. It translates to CSAASGGLSSYEQYF.

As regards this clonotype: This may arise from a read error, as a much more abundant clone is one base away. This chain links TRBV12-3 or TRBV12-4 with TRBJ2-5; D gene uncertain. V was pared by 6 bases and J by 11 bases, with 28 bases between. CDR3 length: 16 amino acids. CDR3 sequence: CASSPPDLSSYNEQYF. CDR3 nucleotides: TGTGCCAGCAGCCCCCCTGACCTCAGCTCCTACAATGAGCAGTACTTC.

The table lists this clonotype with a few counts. CDR3 DNA: TGTGCCAGCACTACCGGGACAGGGAAGAACACCGGGGAGCTGTTTTTT. This encodes CASTTGTGKNTGELFF. The chain carries TRBV5-4 and TRBJ2-2; 9 bases align to TRBD1. The CDR3 contains 16 residues. Germline V lookup: CDR1 SGHNT, CDR2 YYREEE (reference sequence). Unmatched junction bases numbered 7, after V lost 6 bases and J lost 1 base.

CDR3 loop: CATRLERDIYYGYTF. In nucleotides, the CDR3 is TGTGCCACCAGGTTAGAGCGGGACATCTACTATGGCTACACCTTC. The chain employs TRBV24-1 and TRBJ1-2; tentative D call: TRBD1 (6 bases). In germline, CDR1 is KGHDR, CDR2 SFDVKD. Trimming stripped 7 bases from V and 3 bases from J, with 17 bases between. The CDR3 sequence is 15 residues long.

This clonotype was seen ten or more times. The CDR3, as DNA: TGCGCCAGCAGCGCGGGACAGTTAGGTTCCGAGCAGTACTTC. Residues: CASSAGQLGSEQYF. The rearrangement joins TRBV5-1 to TRBJ2-7; TRBD1 might be the D (7 bases). With 4 bases removed from V and 6 bases from J, the gap between germline ends came to 17 bases. The CDR3 contains 14 residues. Per germline, CDR1 SGHRS and CDR2 YFSETQ.

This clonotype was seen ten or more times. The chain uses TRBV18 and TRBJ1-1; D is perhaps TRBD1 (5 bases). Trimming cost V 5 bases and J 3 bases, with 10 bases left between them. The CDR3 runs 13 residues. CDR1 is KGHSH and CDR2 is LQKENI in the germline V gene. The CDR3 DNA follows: TGTGCCAGCTCATTAGGGGCGTACACTGAAGCTTTCTTT. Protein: CASSLGAYTEAFF.

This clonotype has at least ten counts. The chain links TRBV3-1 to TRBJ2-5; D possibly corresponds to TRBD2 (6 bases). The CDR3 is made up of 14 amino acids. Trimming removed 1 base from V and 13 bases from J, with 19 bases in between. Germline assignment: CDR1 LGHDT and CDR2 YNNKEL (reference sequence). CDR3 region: CASSQGPLRGWSYF. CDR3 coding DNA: TGTGCCAGCAGCCAAGGGCCTTTGCGGGGATGGTCGTACTTC.

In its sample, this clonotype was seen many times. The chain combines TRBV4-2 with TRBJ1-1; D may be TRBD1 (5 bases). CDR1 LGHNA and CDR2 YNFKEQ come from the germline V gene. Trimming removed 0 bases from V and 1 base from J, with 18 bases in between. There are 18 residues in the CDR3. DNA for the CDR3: TGTGCCAGCAGCCAAGAACGTCTTTGGGGGGGTTCGAACACTGAAGCTTTCTTT. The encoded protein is CASSQERLWGGSNTEAFF.

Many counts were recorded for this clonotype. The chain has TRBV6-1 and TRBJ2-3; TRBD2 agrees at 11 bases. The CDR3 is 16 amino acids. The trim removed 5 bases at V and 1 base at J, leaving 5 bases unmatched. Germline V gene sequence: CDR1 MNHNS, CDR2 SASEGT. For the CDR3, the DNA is TGTGCCAGCAGTACCCTAGCGGGGGGTCGCACAGATACGCAGTATTTT. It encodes CASSTLAGGRTDTQYF.

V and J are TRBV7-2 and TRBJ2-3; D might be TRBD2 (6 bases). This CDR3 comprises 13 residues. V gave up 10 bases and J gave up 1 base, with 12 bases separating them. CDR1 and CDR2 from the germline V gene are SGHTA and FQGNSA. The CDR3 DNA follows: TGTGCCACGGGGGAGGTCGGCACAGATACGCAGTATTTT. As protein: CATGEVGTDTQYF.

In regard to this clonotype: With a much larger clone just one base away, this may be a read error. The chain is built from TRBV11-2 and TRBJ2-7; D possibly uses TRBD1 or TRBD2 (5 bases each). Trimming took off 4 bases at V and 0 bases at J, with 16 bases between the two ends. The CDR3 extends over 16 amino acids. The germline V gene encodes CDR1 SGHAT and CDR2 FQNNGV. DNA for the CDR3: TGTGCCAGCAGCTCAAGGCTTAGGGGAGTCTCCTACGAGCAGTACTTC. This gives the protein CASSSRLRGVSYEQYF. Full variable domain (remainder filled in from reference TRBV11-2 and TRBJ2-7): EAGVAQSPRYKIIEKRQSVAFWCNPISGHATLYWYQQILGQGPKLLIQFQNNGVVDDSQLPKDRFSAERLKGVDSTLKIQPAKLEDSAVYLCASSSRLRGVSYEQYFGPGTRLTVT.

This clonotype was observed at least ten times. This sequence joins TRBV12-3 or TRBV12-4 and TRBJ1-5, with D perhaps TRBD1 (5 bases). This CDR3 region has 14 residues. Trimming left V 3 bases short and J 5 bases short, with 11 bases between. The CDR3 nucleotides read TGTGCCAGCAGTTTCAGCAGGGTGGATCAGCCCCAGCATTTT. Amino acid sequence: CASSFSRVDQPQHF.

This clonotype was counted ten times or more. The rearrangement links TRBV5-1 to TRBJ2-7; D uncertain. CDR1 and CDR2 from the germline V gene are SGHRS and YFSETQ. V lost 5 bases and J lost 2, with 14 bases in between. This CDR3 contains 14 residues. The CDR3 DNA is TGCGCCAGCAGATCATGGGTTCCTCCCTACGAGCAGTACTTC. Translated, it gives CASRSWVPPYEQYF.

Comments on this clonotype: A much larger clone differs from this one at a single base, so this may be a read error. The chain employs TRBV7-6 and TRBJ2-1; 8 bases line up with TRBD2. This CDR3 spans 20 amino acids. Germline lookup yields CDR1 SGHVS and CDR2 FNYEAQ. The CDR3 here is CASSGVEGPSGGRSYNEQLF. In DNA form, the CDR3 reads TGTGCCAGCAGCGGAGTAGAGGGCCCCAGCGGGGGAAGGTCCTACAATGAGCAGCTCTTC. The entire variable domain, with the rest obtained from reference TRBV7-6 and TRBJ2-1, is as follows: GAGVSQSPRYKVTKRGQDVALRCDPISGHVSLYWYRQALGQGPEFLTYFNYEAQQDKSGLPNDRFSAERPEGSISTLTIQRTEQRDSAMYRCASSGVEGPSGGRSYNEQLFGPGTRLTVL.

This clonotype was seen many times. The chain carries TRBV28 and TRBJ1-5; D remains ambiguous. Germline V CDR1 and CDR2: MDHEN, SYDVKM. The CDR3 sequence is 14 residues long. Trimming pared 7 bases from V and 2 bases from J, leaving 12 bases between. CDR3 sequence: CASTFTGGNQPQHF. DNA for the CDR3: TGTGCCAGCACCTTCACCGGAGGCAATCAGCCCCAGCATTTT.

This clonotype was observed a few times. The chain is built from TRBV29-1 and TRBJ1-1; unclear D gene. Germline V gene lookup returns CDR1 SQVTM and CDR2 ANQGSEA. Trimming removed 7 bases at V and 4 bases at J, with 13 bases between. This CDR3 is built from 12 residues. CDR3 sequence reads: CSAFGSSTEAFF. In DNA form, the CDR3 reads TGCAGCGCTTTCGGCTCTTCCACTGAAGCTTTCTTT.

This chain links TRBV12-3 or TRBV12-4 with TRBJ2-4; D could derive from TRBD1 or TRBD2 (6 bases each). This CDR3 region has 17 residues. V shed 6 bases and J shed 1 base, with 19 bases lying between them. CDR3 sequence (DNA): TGTGCCAGCAGCCCCATGGGGGCGGGGAGGGCCAAAAACATTCAGTACTTC. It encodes CASSPMGAGRAKNIQYF.

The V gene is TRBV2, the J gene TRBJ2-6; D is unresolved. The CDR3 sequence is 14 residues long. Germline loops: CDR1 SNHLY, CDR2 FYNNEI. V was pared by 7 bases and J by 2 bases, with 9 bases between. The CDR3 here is CASKQSPGANVLTF. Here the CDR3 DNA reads TGTGCCAGCAAACAGAGCCCTGGGGCCAACGTCCTGACTTTC.

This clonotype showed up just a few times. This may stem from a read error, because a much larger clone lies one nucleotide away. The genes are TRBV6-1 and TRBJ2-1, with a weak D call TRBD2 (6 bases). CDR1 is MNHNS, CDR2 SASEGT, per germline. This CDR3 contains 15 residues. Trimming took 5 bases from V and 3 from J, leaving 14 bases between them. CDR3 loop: CASSMGTPLYNEQFF. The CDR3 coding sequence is TGTGCCAGCAGTATGGGGACTCCTCTCTACAATGAGCAGTTCTTC.

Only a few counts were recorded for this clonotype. CDR3 sequence (DNA): TGCGCCAGCAGCTTTCAGGCCTCGCCTAATGAAAAACTGTTTTTT. Translation gives CASSFQASPNEKLFF. This chain connects TRBV5-1 to TRBJ1-4; no clear D. The CDR3 sequence is 15 residues long. V shed 2 bases and J shed 3 bases, with 11 bases lying between them. The germline V gene encodes CDR1 SGHRS and CDR2 YFSETQ.

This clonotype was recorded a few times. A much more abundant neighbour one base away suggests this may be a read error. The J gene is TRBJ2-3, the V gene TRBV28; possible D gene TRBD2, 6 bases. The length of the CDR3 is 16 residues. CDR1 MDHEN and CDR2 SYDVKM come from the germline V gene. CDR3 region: CASSGGTAGSTDTRYF. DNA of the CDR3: TGTGCCAGCAGTGGCGGGACTGCTGGTAGCACAGATACGCGGTATTTT.